The following is a T cell receptor (beta chain) sequence with its context. These data come from a study of OX40 agonist ivuxolimab in advanced cancers. On the study more broadly: Previous treatment with anti-PD-1, anti-PD-L1 or anti-CTLA-4 therapy was allowed; about 40% had received some.

Germline V gene sequence: CDR1 SGHRS, CDR2 YFSETQ. V dropped 5 bases and J dropped 8 bases, with 11 bases sitting between them. This CDR3 contains 12 residues. TCRdb keeps only in-frame clones here, not all; method: immunoSEQ multiplex PCR. This table has tens of thousands of clones, around nine tenths appearing once. The TCR was taken from an adult with an advanced solid tumor such as melanoma, head and neck, liver or kidney cancer. The sample in question was CD4+ or CD8+ T cells sorted from blood, obtained in a trial of the OX40 agonist ivuxolimab. This chain uses TRBV5-1 with TRBJ2-1, with a tentative D call TRBD1 (6 bases). CDR3 coding DNA: TGCGCCAGCAGGGCAGGGGTGGATGAGCAGTTCTTC. This sequence encodes CASRAGVDEQFF.